Below are 9 T cell receptor beta chains sequenced from a single sample in a study of blood T cells in healthy people across ages. A J-beta primer mix and a sample-barcoded 5' primer were used in a second PCR of about 6 to 12 cycles. Each CDR3 protein is one row after TCRdb ran MiXCR on the 5' RACE reads. Of about 2 million distinct CDR3 sequences detected, about 49% appear once; the ten largest clones hold approximately 2.1%. The sample taken for sequencing was blood. These receptors all stem from a woman in her forties in good health.

This clonotype occurred a few times. The genes are TRBV7-2 and TRBJ2-5; no clear D gene. Trimming took 3 bases from V and 4 from J, leaving 6 bases between them. This CDR3 has 12 amino acids. Germline V CDR1 and CDR2: SGHTA, FQGNSA. The CDR3 loop is CASSFMSETQYF. In DNA form, the CDR3 reads TGTGCCAGCAGCTTTATGTCAGAGACCCAGTACTTC.

The V gene is TRBV5-1, the J gene TRBJ1-4, with 7 bases identical to TRBD1. Germline V gives CDR1 SGHRS, CDR2 YFSETQ. V shed 0 bases and J 8 bases; nucleotides not matched to a gene: 7. The CDR3 has 15 residues. CDR3 sequence reads: CASSLEGPRGEKLFF. The CDR3 coding sequence is TGCGCCAGCAGCTTGGAGGGCCCCAGGGGGGAAAAACTGTTTTTT.

The rearrangement uses TRBV9 and TRBJ2-3; 8 bases match TRBD2. Per the germline V gene, CDR1 is SGDLS and CDR2 is YYNGEE. The junction had 3 bases not matched to a gene; V was cut back by 0 bases and J by 3 bases. The CDR3 length is 15 residues. The CDR3 region is CASSVVGGATDTQYF. CDR3 DNA sequence: TGTGCCAGCAGCGTAGTCGGGGGGGCGACAGATACGCAGTATTTT.

V usage is TRBV20-1 and J usage is TRBJ2-1; TRBD2 aligns across 9 bases. CDR1 is DFQATT and CDR2 is SNEGSKA in the germline V gene (reference sequence). Trimming at V came to 1 base and at J to 0 bases, leaving 7 bases not matched to a gene. The CDR3 length is 17 residues. The CDR3, as DNA: TGCAGTGCTAGAGTTGGTAGCGGGGGACGCTCCTACAATGAGCAGTTCTTC. It is translated as CSARVGSGGRSYNEQFF.

This chain joins TRBV28 and TRBJ2-1; TRBD1 matches 10 bases. Germline lookup yields CDR1 MDHEN and CDR2 SYDVKM. This CDR3 has 15 residues. With 5 bases clipped from V and 3 bases from J, the junction kept 4 bases outside the gene matches. CDR3 residues: CASSDGTGDYNEQFF. DNA for the CDR3: TGTGCCAGCAGTGACGGGACAGGGGACTACAATGAGCAGTTCTTC.

This chain uses TRBV7-2 with TRBJ1-2; D is possibly TRBD1 (6 bases). Trimming took off 3 bases at V and 0 bases at J, with 17 bases between the two ends. The CDR3 loop spans 17 amino acids. Per germline, CDR1 SGHTA and CDR2 FQGNSA. The CDR3 sequence: CASSFQGQVVSNYGYTF. In DNA form, the CDR3 reads TGTGCCAGCAGCTTTCAGGGACAAGTTGTCTCTAACTATGGCTACACCTTC.

This clonotype showed up just a few times. CDR3 bases: TGTGCCAGCAGCCCCCCCTTCTCTGGGGCCAACGTCCTGACTTTC. This encodes CASSPPFSGANVLTF. The chain uses TRBV7-2 and TRBJ2-6; D is unresolved. V lost 5 bases and J 0 bases, leaving 8 bases between the germline ends. This CDR3 comprises 15 residues. The germline V gene encodes CDR1 SGHTA and CDR2 FQGNSA.

This clonotype was counted between two and nine times. The rearrangement links TRBV6-6 to TRBJ2-1, with D tentatively TRBD1 or TRBD2 (5 bases each). V was clipped by 6 bases and J by 2 bases, with 17 bases between them. The V gene's germline CDR1 is MNHNY and CDR2 SVGAGI (reference sequence). CDR3 size: 16 residues. The CDR3 sequence is CASSNAFGGPYNEQFF. The CDR3 DNA reads TGTGCCAGCAGCAACGCCTTTGGGGGACCCTACAATGAGCAGTTCTTC.

This clonotype came up a few times. The rearrangement links TRBV20-1 to TRBJ2-5; no reliable D call. Near its end, the DNA agrees better with TRBJ2-7, so the J call may be wrong. Germline V gene lookup returns CDR1 DFQATT and CDR2 SNEGSKA (reference sequence). The CDR3 loop spans 12 amino acids. The CDR3 sequence is CSAKRRVSEQYF. CDR3 DNA sequence: TGCAGTGCTAAGAGACGGGTAAGCGAGCAGTACTTC.